Presented here are 19 T cell receptor beta chains from one specimen sequenced in a study of CD8 T cells in Susac syndrome. After extraction with the RNeasy kit, 0.5 to 1 ug of the RNA was reverse transcribed using random hexamers. TCRdb re-analysed the immunoSEQ multiplex PCR reads in MiXCR, keeping a single row per CDR3 protein. The sample yields about 18,000 distinct CDR3 sequences, 85% to 95% seen once. Material for sequencing was CD8+ T cells from PBMCs. The receptors here all came from a human donor in good health.

This rearrangement joins TRBV4-1 to TRBJ2-7; the D call may be TRBD1 or TRBD2 (5 bases each). The germline CDR1 and CDR2 sequences are MGHRA and YSYEKL. Trimming removed 1 base from V and 3 bases from J, with 10 bases in between. The length of the CDR3 is 14 residues. The chain's CDR3 is CASSQVNGGYEQYF. In nucleotides, the CDR3 is TGCGCCAGCAGCCAAGTCAATGGGGGCTACGAGCAGTACTTC.

The V gene is TRBV27, the J gene TRBJ2-3; D not certain. V was trimmed by 5 bases and J by 0 bases, leaving 9 bases between them. CDR1 and CDR2 from the germline V gene are MNHEY and SMNVEV (reference sequence). The CDR3 consists of 14 residues. CDR3 in amino acids: CASSPITSTDTQYF. The CDR3 bases are TGTGCCAGCAGTCCCATAACTAGCACAGATACGCAGTATTTT.

V gene TRBV27 combines with J gene TRBJ2-7; perhaps TRBD2 as D (6 bases). The germline V and J ends were trimmed by 6 bases and 2 bases, with 11 bases remaining between them. CDR3 length: 13 amino acids. CDR1 and CDR2 (germline): MNHEY, SMNVEV (reference sequence). The CDR3 protein is CASSHGLPYEQYF. The CDR3 DNA reads TGTGCCAGCAGCCATGGACTACCCTACGAGCAGTACTTC.

The chain is built from TRBV27 and TRBJ2-1; D uncertain. CDR1 is MNHEY, CDR2 SMNVEV, per germline (reference sequence). Trimming stripped 6 bases from V and 2 bases from J, with 14 bases between. The CDR3 runs 15 residues. In DNA, the CDR3 is TGTGCCAGCAGCCGGGTCCAGGCTGCCTACAATGAGCAGTTCTTC. Protein: CASSRVQAAYNEQFF.

This clonotype was seen a single time. The genes are TRBV27 and TRBJ2-1; 8 bases agree with TRBD1. The CDR3 totals 14 residues. Germline CDR1 MNHEY, CDR2 SMNVEV (reference sequence). With 5 bases clipped from V and 5 bases from J, the junction kept 5 bases outside the gene matches. CDR3 bases: TGTGCCAGCAGTCATCCGACAGGGGACAATGAGCAGTTCTTC. It is translated as CASSHPTGDNEQFF.

V usage is TRBV19 and J usage is TRBJ2-7; 8 positions agree with TRBD1. Per germline, CDR1 LNHDA and CDR2 SQIVND (reference sequence). V was clipped by 3 bases and J by 3 bases; unmatched bases: 10. The CDR3 runs to 16 residues. CDR3 residues: CASSITAGQGIYEQYV. The CDR3 coding sequence is TGTGCCAGTAGTATCACGGCAGGACAGGGAATCTACGAGCAGTACGTC.

V and J are TRBV19 and TRBJ2-1; D possibly corresponds to TRBD1 (5 bases). CDR1 and CDR2 from the germline V gene are LNHDA and SQIVND (reference sequence). This CDR3 comprises 14 residues. V lost 3 bases and J lost 7, with 13 bases in between. The CDR3 loop is CASSMDQGWNEQFF. As DNA, the CDR3 is TGTGCCAGTAGTATGGATCAGGGTTGGAATGAGCAGTTCTTC.

The J gene is TRBJ1-1, the V gene TRBV5-1; D ambiguous. Deletions cut 0 bases from V and 1 base from J, with 4 bases between. The CDR3 covers 13 residues. Germline CDR1 is SGHRS and CDR2 is YFSETQ. The CDR3 reads CASSLAKNTEAFF. The CDR3 DNA reads TGCGCCAGCAGCTTGGCCAAGAACACTGAAGCTTTCTTT. The full variable domain, rest sourced from reference TRBV5-1 and TRBJ1-1, is KAGVTQTPRYLIKTRGQQVTLSCSPISGHRSVSWYQQTPGQGLQFLFEYFSETQRNKGNFPGRFSGRQFSNSRSEMNVSTLELGDSALYLCASSLAKNTEAFFGQGTRLTVV.

This chain links TRBV7-9 with TRBJ1-2, with 10 nucleotides matching TRBD1. Germline lookup yields CDR1 SEHNR and CDR2 FQNEAQ (reference sequence). J was trimmed by 2 bases and V by 3 bases; bases with no gene match: 0. This CDR3 comprises 14 residues. In DNA, the CDR3 is TGTGCCAGCAGCTTGGACAGGGGGAACTATGGCTACACCTTC. Translating it yields CASSLDRGNYGYTF.

The chain couples TRBV5-1 to TRBJ1-5; a weak D match, TRBD1 (5 bases). The CDR3 consists of 17 residues. Per germline, CDR1 SGHRS and CDR2 YFSETQ. Deletions cut 0 bases from V and 5 bases from J, with 18 bases between. CDR3 in amino acids: CASSLGDGPEPHQPQHF. The CDR3, as DNA: TGCGCCAGCAGCTTGGGGGACGGACCCGAGCCACATCAGCCCCAGCATTTT.

The chain joins TRBV15 to TRBJ1-2; possibly TRBD1 for D (5 bases). The CDR3 has 14 residues. Germline loops: CDR1 LNHNV, CDR2 YYDKDF (reference sequence). The germline V and J ends were trimmed by 3 bases and 7 bases, with 15 bases remaining between them. In DNA, the CDR3 is TGTGCCACCAGCAGCGGAAGCAGGGCGGGTGGCTACACCTTC. This sequence encodes CATSSGSRAGGYTF. The entire variable domain, with the rest obtained from reference TRBV15 and TRBJ1-2, is as follows: DAMVIQNPRYQVTQFGKPVTLSCSQTLNHNVMYWYQQKSSQAPKLLFHYYDKDFNNEADTPDNFQSRRPNTSFCFLDIRSPGLGDTAMYLCATSSGSRAGGYTFGSGTRLTVV.

The V and J genes are TRBV7-9 and TRBJ2-5; the match to TRBD2 covers 9 bases. V shed 7 bases, J shed 5 bases, and the junction held 11 bases outside the gene matches. The CDR3 has 15 amino acids. Germline values: CDR1 SEHNR, CDR2 FQNEAQ (reference sequence). In DNA, the CDR3 is TGTGCCAGCACCCCGCGGGAGGGGCGGTGGGAGACCCAGTACTTC. Its protein is CASTPREGRWETQYF.

The chain links TRBV27 to TRBJ2-2; D is perhaps TRBD1 or TRBD2 (5 bases each). The V gene lost 0 bases and the J gene lost 4 bases, with 21 bases spanning the gap. Germline V gene data show CDR1 as MNHEY and CDR2 as SMNVEV (reference sequence). This CDR3 is built from 19 residues. CDR3 protein: CASSLSPTGPEGLTGELFF. The CDR3 nucleotides are TGTGCCAGCAGTTTATCGCCCACGGGGCCCGAAGGCCTCACCGGGGAGCTGTTTTTT.

V is TRBV27 and J is TRBJ1-5; unclear D gene. CDR1 and CDR2 from the germline V gene are MNHEY and SMNVEV (reference sequence). The CDR3 is made up of 14 amino acids. V dropped 4 bases and J dropped 0 bases, with 7 bases sitting between them. The CDR3 region is CASSYGYSNQPQHF. CDR3 nucleotide sequence: TGTGCCAGCAGTTACGGTTATAGCAATCAGCCCCAGCATTTT.

This chain links TRBV7-9 with TRBJ2-2, with D uncertain. V gave up 2 bases and J gave up 6 bases, with 10 bases separating them. CDR1 and CDR2 from the germline V gene are SEHNR and FQNEAQ (reference sequence). This CDR3 has 14 residues. The CDR3 sequence is CASSLIASAGELFF. For the CDR3, the DNA is TGTGCCAGCAGCTTAATAGCCTCTGCCGGGGAGCTGTTTTTT.

The chain combines TRBV27 with TRBJ2-7; D may be TRBD1 (6 bases). Germline lookup yields CDR1 MNHEY and CDR2 SMNVEV (reference sequence). This CDR3 region has 12 residues. The V gene lost 2 bases and the J gene lost 6 bases, with 8 bases spanning the gap. This CDR3 reads CASSLTGFEQYF. In DNA form, the CDR3 reads TGTGCCAGCAGTTTAACAGGGTTCGAGCAGTACTTC.

A single count supports this clonotype. This sequence joins TRBV28 and TRBJ1-1; D perhaps matches TRBD1 (6 bases). The germline CDR1 and CDR2 sequences are MDHEN and SYDVKM. The germline V and J ends were trimmed by 3 bases and 1 base, with 12 bases remaining between them. CDR3 length equals 15 residues. Here the CDR3 reads CASSFMYRENTEAFF. The CDR3 coding sequence is TGTGCCAGCAGTTTCATGTACAGGGAGAACACTGAAGCTTTCTTT.

This chain connects TRBV28 to TRBJ2-7; 11 nucleotides line up with TRBD2. The V segment lost 5 bases and the J segment 2 bases; nucleotides outside the gene matches: 8. Germline V CDR1 and CDR2: MDHEN, SYDVKM. CDR3 size: 16 residues. The DNA of the CDR3 is TGTGCCAGCAGTCCAATGACTAGCGGGGTTCCCTACGAGCAGTACTTC. Protein: CASSPMTSGVPYEQYF.

V usage is TRBV29-1 and J usage is TRBJ2-1, with 13 bases lining up with TRBD2. This CDR3 has 15 amino acids. The ends lost 6 bases at V and 0 bases at J; junction bases unmatched: 2. Germline values: CDR1 SQVTM, CDR2 ANQGSEA. The CDR3 nucleotides read TGCAGCGTGGGACTAGCGGGGAGCTCCTACAATGAGCAGTTCTTC. This gives the protein CSVGLAGSSYNEQFF.